The rows below give T cell receptor beta chains drawn from one sample of a study of beta chain features in type 1 diabetes. Libraries were prepared by immunoSEQ multiplex PCR; TCRdb keeps only in-frame clonotypes and omits some of them. The data contain around 170,000 clones, roughly 10% of them singletons. The sequencing sample was made of central memory CD4+ T cells from blood. The receptors shown here come from a woman aged 25 to 39 with type 1 diabetes. Each CDR3 is given with its conserved first and last residue. A D gene is named only where the DNA matches it firmly. Not every row has a clone size; where given, it reads once, few, many or a size class.

clone size | D gene | J gene | V gene | CDR3 DNA | CDR3 protein
few | TRBD2 | TRBJ2-7 | TRBV18 | TGTGCCAGCTCACCGGGGACTAGCGGGTACGAGCAGTACTTC | CASSPGTSGYEQYF
few | NA | TRBJ1-2 | TRBV19 | TGTGCCAGTAGTATAGTCCAAGGGCGGGTTGGCTACACCTTC | CASSIVQGRVGYTF
NA | TRBD2 | TRBJ2-7 | TRBV5-4 | TGTGCCAGCAGCTTACTAGCGGGAGATAACGAGCAGTACTTC | CASSLLAGDNEQYF
few | NA | TRBJ1-2 | TRBV4-1 | TGCGCCAGCAGCCAAGACTATTCAGGGAACTATGGCTACACCTTC | CASSQDYSGNYGYTF
NA | NA | TRBJ1-1 | TRBV25-1 | TGTGCCAGCGGAGGGGACCAGGGGAACACTGAAGCTTTCTTT | CASGGDQGNTEAFF
NA | NA | TRBJ2-5 | TRBV5-1 | TGCGCCAGCAGCTTGGGCCACACGAGGGAGACCCAGTACTTC | CASSLGHTRETQYF
NA | NA | TRBJ2-3 | TRBV29-1 | TGCAGCGTTGAAGGAGGCAGAGGCACAGATACGCAGTATTTT | CSVEGGRGTDTQYF
few | TRBD2 | TRBJ2-5 | TRBV5-1 | TGCGCCAGCGGCCTGTTAGCGGGCGAATGGGAGACCCAGTACTTC | CASGLLAGEWETQYF
NA | TRBD2 | TRBJ2-1 | TRBV7-9 | TGTGCCAGCACGCTAGCTTTAGCGGGAACCTACAATGAGCAGTTCTTC | CASTLALAGTYNEQFF
few | TRBD2 | TRBJ2-3 | TRBV25-1 | TGTGCCAGCAGTGAACGACTAGCGGGGGTCACAGATACGCAGTATTTT | CASSERLAGVTDTQYF
NA | NA | TRBJ2-5 | TRBV14 | TGTGCCAGCAGCCAAAATCAGGGAGAGACCCAGTACTTC | CASSQNQGETQYF
few | TRBD2 | TRBJ2-1 | TRBV7-9 | TGTGCCAGCAGTCCAACTAGCGGGAGCTCCTACAATGAGCAGTTCTTC | CASSPTSGSSYNEQFF
few | NA | TRBJ1-4 | TRBV29-1 | TGCAGCGCCATACAATCAGGTGGCGAAAAACTGTTTTTT | CSAIQSGGEKLFF
few | TRBD2 | TRBJ2-3 | TRBV5-1 | TGCGCCAGCAGCCCAAGCGGGAGCACGAATACGCAGTATTTT | CASSPSGSTNTQYF
NA | TRBD1 | TRBJ2-4 | TRBV19 | TGTGCCAGTAGTCGTGGGCAGGGGGACATTCAGTACTTC | CASSRGQGDIQYF
NA | NA | TRBJ2-2 | TRBV28 | TGTGCCAGCAGTTTAAGGGCGGGATTAGCCGGGGAGCTGTTTTTT | CASSLRAGLAGELFF
few | TRBD2 | TRBJ2-3 | TRBV7-3 | TGTGCCAGCAGCCCACTAGCGTCGGGCACAGATACGCAGTATTTT | CASSPLASGTDTQYF
few | NA | TRBJ2-1 | TRBV10-3 | TGTGCCACCCAGAGAGGGCCCTACAATGAGCAGTTCTTC | CATQRGPYNEQFF
few | NA | TRBJ2-5 | TRBV20-1 | TGCAGTGCTAGGCAGCAAGAGACCCAGTACTTC | CSARQQETQYF
few | TRBD1 | TRBJ2-3 | TRBV7-6 | TGTGCCAGCAGCTTAGAACGCAGGGGGCTAAATACGCAGTATTTT | CASSLERRGLNTQYF
NA | TRBD2 | TRBJ2-7 | TRBV11-3 | TGTGCCAGCAGCTCGGGACTAGCGGGAGTAACCGAGCAGTACTTC | CASSSGLAGVTEQYF
few | TRBD1 | TRBJ1-1 | TRBV28 | TGTGCCACCAGCCAAGGGGGCAAAGACGGCACAATGAACACTGAAGCTTTCTTT | CATSQGGKDGTMNTEAFF
few | TRBD1 | TRBJ1-5 | TRBV7-2 | TGTGCCAGCAGCCCGGGACAGGGGGAATATCAGCCCCAGCATTTT | CASSPGQGEYQPQHF
NA | TRBD1 | TRBJ2-3 | TRBV7-3 | TGTGCCAGCCAATTTGGACAGGGCACAGATACGCAGTATTTT | CASQFGQGTDTQYF
NA | TRBD1 | TRBJ1-1 | TRBV7-9 | TGTGCCAGCAGCCTCACAGGGGGGAACACTGAAGCTTTCTTT | CASSLTGGNTEAFF
NA | NA | TRBJ1-1 | TRBV4-1 | TGCGCCAGCAGCTCTCAGCAGATACAGGGCACCAATGAGGCTGAAGCTTTCTTT | CASSSQQIQGTNEAEAFF
few | NA | TRBJ1-5 | TRBV7-2 | TGTGCCAGCAGCTTACGCAGGGGCGATCAGCCCCAGCATTTT | CASSLRRGDQPQHF
few | NA | TRBJ1-1 | TRBV7-8 | TGTGCCAGCAGCCTAAAGACAGGCCCGGCCCAGGCGGTTAACACTGAAGCTTTCTTT | CASSLKTGPAQAVNTEAFF
NA | NA | TRBJ2-3 | TRBV7-6 | TGTGCCAGCAGCCAACTAGCTAGCACAGATACGCAGTATTTT | CASSQLASTDTQYF
few | NA | TRBJ2-5 | TRBV28 | TGTGCCAGCAGTTTGGTGGGTAGCGGAATCCAAGAGACCCAGTACTTC | CASSLVGSGIQETQYF
few | NA | TRBJ1-1 | TRBV10-3 | TGTGCCATCAGTGAGAACAGGGTGGACACTGAAGCTTTCTTT | CAISENRVDTEAFF
few | TRBD2 | TRBJ2-2 | TRBV5-1 | TGCGCCAGCTATCCGGGACTAGCGGGAATCAACGCCGGGGAGCTGTTTTTT | CASYPGLAGINAGELFF
few | NA | TRBJ2-6 | TRBV15 | TGTGCCACCAGCAGCACAGGGATCCTCTCTGGGGCCAACGTCCTGACTTTC | CATSSTGILSGANVLTF
few | TRBD2 | TRBJ2-3 | TRBV7-6 | TGTGCCAGCAGCCCCGAAGCGGGACTTAGCACAGATACGCAGTATTTT | CASSPEAGLSTDTQYF
few | NA | TRBJ1-1 | TRBV28 | TGTGCCACTATTGATATTTACACTGAAGCTTTCTTT | CATIDIYTEAFF
NA | TRBD2 | TRBJ2-3 | TRBV28 | TGTGCCAGCACGCCCCAACTAGCGGGATCGGGCACAGATACGCAGTATTTT | CASTPQLAGSGTDTQYF
NA | NA | TRBJ2-7 | TRBV30 | TGTGCCTGGAGTCCCGCACTAGCAGAGACTACGTACTTC | CAWSPALAETTYF
NA | NA | TRBJ1-5 | TRBV4-1 | TGCGCCAGCAGCCAATCTTATGCAGGGTTGGGGCCCCAGCATTTT | CASSQSYAGLGPQHF
few | NA | TRBJ2-7 | TRBV11-2 | TGTGCCAGCAGCTTAGTTGGCAATCGTTACGAGCAGTACTTC | CASSLVGNRYEQYF
NA | NA | TRBJ2-2 | TRBV19 | TGTGCCAGTAGTCAGTCTGGTCTTCACGGGGAGCTGTTTTTT | CASSQSGLHGELFF
few | NA | TRBJ2-5 | TRBV29-1 | TGCAGCGTTTTGAGGGGGATAACTTCGACCCAGTACTTC | CSVLRGITSTQYF
few | NA | TRBJ2-2 | TRBV5-1 | TGCGCCAGCAGCGGGCCGAACACCGGGGAGCTGTTTTTT | CASSGPNTGELFF
NA | NA | TRBJ1-1 | TRBV29-1 | TGCAGCGCTCTTCGGGGAAGACAGGACACTGAAGCTTTCTTT | CSALRGRQDTEAFF